The 20 T cell receptor beta chains below were found in one sample sequenced in a study of T cell changes during pregnancy in multiple sclerosis. Sequencing used immunoSEQ multiplex PCR; TCRdb keeps in-frame clones, though not all of them. The sample records about 68,000 clones, 91% being singletons. The starting material was peripheral blood, obtained in the second trimester of pregnancy. The receptors derive from a female donor with multiple sclerosis, enrolled in a pregnancy study.

The gene calls are TRBV7-8 and TRBJ1-4; a weak D match, TRBD1 (6 bases). Trimming shortened V by 0 bases and J by 4 bases, and 6 bases separated the two germline ends. The CDR3 loop spans 14 amino acids. Germline V lookup: CDR1 SGHVS, CDR2 FQNEAQ. The CDR3 bases are TGTGCCAGCAGCTTAGCGGACAGTAATGAAAAACTGTTTTTT. The encoded protein is CASSLADSNEKLFF.

The V and J genes are TRBV5-4 and TRBJ1-1; possibly TRBD1 for D (6 bases). This CDR3 is built from 14 residues. The germline gives CDR1 SGHNT, CDR2 YYREEE (reference sequence). V was pared by 10 bases and J by 0 bases, with 16 bases between. The CDR3 loop reads CAAGARTVNTEAFF. The CDR3 bases are TGTGCCGCCGGGGCCCGGACAGTGAACACTGAAGCTTTCTTT.

This chain uses TRBV14 with TRBJ2-5; TRBD2 might be the D (6 bases). V was pared by 0 bases and J by 2 bases, with 19 bases between. The CDR3 sequence is 18 residues long. Germline loops: CDR1 SGHDN, CDR2 FVKESK. Here the CDR3 DNA reads TGTGCCAGCAGCCAAGAAGGTGGAGGGAATAGCCATCAAGAGACCCAGTACTTC. As protein: CASSQEGGGNSHQETQYF.

This chain connects TRBV6-5 to TRBJ1-6; 8 positions agree with TRBD1. The ends lost 8 bases at V and 4 bases at J; junction bases unmatched: 7. The CDR3 has 15 residues. Germline lookup yields CDR1 MNHEY and CDR2 SVGAGI. CDR3 residues: CASREGQAYNSPLHF. CDR3 nucleotide sequence: TGTGCCAGCCGCGAGGGACAGGCATATAATTCACCCCTCCACTTT.

The table lists this clone with a count of one. The chain links TRBV7-8 to TRBJ2-7, with D possibly TRBD1 on 5 matching bases. The CDR3 contains 15 residues. V was trimmed by 0 bases and J by 0 bases, leaving 9 bases between them. Germline V gives CDR1 SGHVS, CDR2 FQNEAQ. The CDR3 loop is CASSLAIGDSYEQYF. In nucleotides, the CDR3 is TGTGCCAGCAGCTTAGCGATAGGGGACTCCTACGAGCAGTACTTC.

The chain combines TRBV9 with TRBJ1-1; D possibly corresponds to TRBD1 (6 bases). Germline V lookup: CDR1 SGDLS, CDR2 YYNGEE. V gave up 4 bases and J gave up 4 bases, with 14 bases separating them. CDR3 length: 14 amino acids. The CDR3 region is CASSMSGQFTEAFF. CDR3 nucleotides: TGTGCCAGCAGCATGAGCGGACAGTTCACTGAAGCTTTCTTT.

This clone was seen only once. The rearrangement links TRBV23-1 to TRBJ1-1; tentative D call: TRBD1 (5 bases). TRBV23-1 is recorded as an ORF, its role being uncertain. CDR3 length equals 19 residues. The V gene lost 3 bases and the J gene lost 1 base, with 24 bases spanning the gap. The DNA of the CDR3 is TGCGCCAGCAGTCAGTCGCTATTATCCCTGACGGGGGAGAACACTGAAGCTTTCTTT. Its protein product is CASSQSLLSLTGENTEAFF.

Of note for this clone: The junction departs from the called germline gene at one end, perhaps through a read error. The chain recombines TRBV5-6 with TRBJ1-6; D is unresolved. CDR1 SGHDT and CDR2 YYEEEE come from the germline V gene. The CDR3 is made up of 15 amino acids. The CDR3 nucleotides are TGTGCCAGCAGCTTGGAATCACAGATAGATTCACCCCCCCACTTT. Protein product: CASSLESQIDSPPHF. The entire variable domain, with the rest obtained from reference TRBV5-6 and TRBJ1-6, is as follows: DAGVTQSPTHLIKTRGQQVTLRCSPKSGHDTVSWYQQALGQGPQFIFQYYEEEERQRGNFPDRFSGHQFPNYSSELNVNALLLGDSALYLCASSLESQIDSPPHFGNGTRLTVT.

The V call is TRBV7-2, the J call TRBJ1-1; perhaps TRBD1 as D (5 bases). This CDR3 has 14 residues. V was trimmed by 5 bases and J by 1 base, leaving 11 bases between them. The germline gives CDR1 SGHTA, CDR2 FQGNSA. In DNA form, the CDR3 reads TGTGCCAGCAGCCCAGGTAGGGGGAACACTGAAGCTTTCTTT. It encodes CASSPGRGNTEAFF.

V is TRBV5-1 and J is TRBJ1-6; 10 bases are a match to TRBD1. V was pared by 1 base and J by 5 bases, with 15 bases of the junction left unmatched. The CDR3 has 20 residues. Germline lookup yields CDR1 SGHRS and CDR2 YFSETQ. CDR3 coding DNA: TGCGCCAGCAGCTTGCAAAACCCGGGACAGGGGAACCTAAATAATTCACCCCTCCACTTT. This codes for CASSLQNPGQGNLNNSPLHF. The variable domain in full, completed from reference TRBV5-1 and TRBJ1-6, reads KAGVTQTPRYLIKTRGQQVTLSCSPISGHRSVSWYQQTPGQGLQFLFEYFSETQRNKGNFPGRFSGRQFSNSRSEMNVSTLELGDSALYLCASSLQNPGQGNLNNSPLHFGNGTRLTVT.

The rearrangement uses TRBV7-3 and TRBJ2-3; 7 positions match TRBD1. Unmatched junction bases numbered 7, after V lost 6 bases and J lost 1 base. The CDR3 has 15 amino acids. In germline, CDR1 is SGHTA, CDR2 FQGTGA. The CDR3 coding sequence is TGTGCCAGCAGAGAACAGGGGTTAGGCACAGATACGCAGTATTTT. This encodes CASREQGLGTDTQYF.

The V gene is TRBV7-9, the J gene TRBJ2-2; TRBD2 is a possible D gene (5 bases). This CDR3 contains 16 residues. V was pared by 0 bases and J by 3 bases, with 11 bases between. Germline-derived CDR1 and CDR2 are SEHNR and FQNEAQ (reference sequence). The CDR3 sequence is CASSLAEETYTGELFF. The CDR3 nucleotides are TGTGCCAGCAGCTTAGCGGAGGAGACCTACACCGGGGAGCTGTTTTTT.

The genes are TRBV7-3 and TRBJ2-3; the match to TRBD2 covers 10 bases. Trimming cost V 3 bases and J 1 base; bases outside gene matches: 1. CDR3 length: 15 residues. Germline assignment: CDR1 SGHTA and CDR2 FQGTGA. CDR3 region: CASSFLAGGTDTQYF. In nucleotides, the CDR3 is TGTGCCAGCAGCTTCCTAGCGGGGGGCACAGATACGCAGTATTTT. Variable domain in full (rest from reference TRBV7-3 and TRBJ2-3): GAGVSQTPSNKVTEKGKYVELRCDPISGHTALYWYRQSLGQGPEFLIYFQGTGAADDSGLPNDRFFAVRPEGSVSTLKIQRTERGDSAVYLCASSFLAGGTDTQYFGPGTRLTVL.

The J gene is TRBJ2-7, the V gene TRBV7-8, with 8 nucleotides matching TRBD2. Trimming removed 2 bases from V and 4 bases from J; junction bases left unmatched: 13. The V gene's germline CDR1 is SGHVS and CDR2 FQNEAQ. This CDR3 is built from 17 residues. CDR3 in DNA: TGTGCCAGCAGCTTAAATAGCGGGACATTGAATAGGTACGAGCAGTACTTC. Translating it yields CASSLNSGTLNRYEQYF.

The gene calls are TRBV5-6 and TRBJ2-3, with TRBD2 identical over 7 bases. The CDR3 extends over 13 amino acids. CDR1 SGHDT and CDR2 YYEEEE come from the germline V gene. V shed 0 bases, J shed 6 bases, and the junction held 1 base outside the gene matches. The CDR3 spells CASSLASGDTQYF. CDR3 in DNA: TGTGCCAGCAGCTTGGCTAGCGGCGATACGCAGTATTTT.

The CDR3 region has the DNA TGTGCCAGCAGTGAGCGGTCAGGGGAGAGGTATGGCTACACCTTC. Protein sequence: CASSERSGERYGYTF. This chain connects TRBV25-1 to TRBJ1-2, with a tentative D call TRBD1 (6 bases). This CDR3 is 15 amino acids long. CDR1 and CDR2 from the germline V gene are MGHDK and SYGVNS. V dropped 3 bases and J dropped 5 bases, with 16 bases sitting between them.

The J gene is TRBJ2-1, the V gene TRBV5-1; D may be TRBD2 (5 bases). The CDR3 sequence is 13 residues long. In germline, CDR1 is SGHRS, CDR2 YFSETQ. The germline V and J ends were trimmed by 5 bases and 3 bases, with 9 bases remaining between them. This CDR3 is CASRRVGYNEQFF. The CDR3 region has the DNA TGCGCCAGCAGGAGGGTCGGCTACAATGAGCAGTTCTTC.

This chain uses TRBV29-1 with TRBJ1-2, with 7 bases identical to TRBD1. Unmatched junction bases numbered 8, after V lost 6 bases and J lost 4 bases. The CDR3 is 13 amino acids. The germline gives CDR1 SQVTM, CDR2 ANQGSEA. The DNA for the CDR3 is TGCAGCGTGGCGACAGGGTCTGGCTATGGCTACACCTTC. This codes for CSVATGSGYGYTF.

V and J are TRBV19 and TRBJ1-1; 9 nucleotides match TRBD1. The CDR3 covers 16 residues. V gave up 9 bases and J gave up 0 bases; unmatched junction bases: 11. Germline-derived CDR1 and CDR2 are LNHDA and SQIVND (reference sequence). This CDR3 reads CASRLTGGYLNTEAFF. CDR3 bases: TGTGCCAGCCGCCTAACAGGGGGCTATTTGAACACTGAAGCTTTCTTT. The variable domain in full, with the rest retrieved from reference TRBV19 and TRBJ1-1, is DGGITQSPKYLFRKEGQNVTLSCEQNLNHDAMYWYRQDPGQGLRLIYYSQIVNDFQKGDIAEGYSVSREKKESFPLTVTSAQKNPTAFYLCASRLTGGYLNTEAFFGQGTRLTVV.

This sequence joins TRBV6-5 and TRBJ2-2, with D possibly TRBD1 on 8 matching bases. The CDR3 is 13 residues long. Germline V gives CDR1 MNHEY, CDR2 SVGAGI. V was clipped by 6 bases and J by 5 bases, with 10 bases between them. As DNA, the CDR3 is TGTGCCAGCAGACAGGGGGGGACCGGGGAGCTGTTTTTT. The encoded protein is CASRQGGTGELFF.